The clone carrying this T cell receptor (beta chain) was detected ten times or more. Trimming pared 3 bases from V and 2 bases from J, leaving 10 bases between. Germline values: CDR1 KGHSH, CDR2 LQKENI. CDR3 length: 14 residues. The data were taken from a study of T cells in Graves' hyperthyroidism and ophthalmopathy. The TCR beta CDR3 regions underwent amplification using RNA transcripts as the source. When the TCR CDR3 underwent first-round RT-PCR, the HTBI primer set was used. TCRdb re-analysed the multiplex PCR reads in MiXCR, keeping a single row per CDR3 protein. Of 600,000 to 900,000 distinct CDR3 sequences detected, 16% appear once; the ten largest clones hold roughly 8%.

This receptor was obtained from a young man with Graves' hyperthyroidism. Sequences were obtained from blood. V usage is TRBV18 and J usage is TRBJ1-1, with D hard to call. The CDR3 spells CASSPRADNTEAFF. The CDR3, as DNA: TGTGCCAGCTCACCTCGGGCAGATAACACTGAAGCTTTCTTT.